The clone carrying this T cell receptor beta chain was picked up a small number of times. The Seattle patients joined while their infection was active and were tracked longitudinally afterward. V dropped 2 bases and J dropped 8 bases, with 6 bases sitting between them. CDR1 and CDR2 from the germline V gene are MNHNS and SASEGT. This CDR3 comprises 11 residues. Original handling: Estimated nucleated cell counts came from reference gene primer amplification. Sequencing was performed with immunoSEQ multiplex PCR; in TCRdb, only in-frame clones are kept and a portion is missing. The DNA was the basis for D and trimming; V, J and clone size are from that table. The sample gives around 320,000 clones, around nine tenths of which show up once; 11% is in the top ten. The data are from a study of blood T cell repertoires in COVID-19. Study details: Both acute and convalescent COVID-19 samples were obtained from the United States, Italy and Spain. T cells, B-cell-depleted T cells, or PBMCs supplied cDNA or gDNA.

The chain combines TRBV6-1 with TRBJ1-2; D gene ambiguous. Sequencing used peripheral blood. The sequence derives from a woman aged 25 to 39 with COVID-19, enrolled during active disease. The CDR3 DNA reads TGTGCCAGCAGTGAAAACAAGGGCTACACCTTC. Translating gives CASSENKGYTF.